This TCR beta chain emerged from a study of shared clonotypes between healthy human individuals. The overall study: With ages of 18 to 49, the donors were a couple of women and a few men.

Running of the assay took place at deep level. Clones were sequenced by immunoSEQ multiplex PCR, and TCRdb holds only the in-frame ones, with some missing. This table has some 500,000 clones, less than 80% appearing once. CDR3 length: 15 amino acids. Trimming pared 5 bases from V and 0 bases from J, leaving 13 bases between. Germline V gene data show CDR1 as MNHNS and CDR2 as SASEGT. This clone showed up just a few times. This clonotype originated in a woman in her thirties or forties in good health. Some clones in this sample may be carry-over from other donors' samples. The sequenced sample was PBMCs. The V gene is TRBV6-1, the J gene TRBJ1-2; a weak D match, TRBD1 (5 bases). The CDR3 DNA reads as TGTGCCAGCAGTTCCCAGACAGCTCCTAACTATGGCTACACCTTC. This sequence encodes CASSSQTAPNYGYTF.